A selection of T cell receptor beta chains follows, all from one sample in a study of beta chain features in type 1 diabetes. Clones were read by immunoSEQ multiplex PCR, and TCRdb kept only the in-frame ones, dropping some. The repertoire consists of about 360,000 clones, with about 12% occurring once and the leading ten covering less than 0.02%. Sequenced: naive CD4+ T cells from blood. The receptors here all came from a man aged 18 to 30 in good health. Each CDR3 is given with its conserved first and last residue. Fields, in order: clone size, J gene, D gene, V gene, CDR3 DNA, CDR3 protein. The D gene is left open where the match is weak. Only some rows state a clone size, as once, few, many or a class for expanded clones.

clone size: few; J gene: TRBJ2-1; D gene: NA; V gene: TRBV14; CDR3 DNA: TGTGCCAGCAGCCCCAATATAATCATAGCACCCCGAGACAATGAGCAGTTCTTC; CDR3 protein: CASSPNIIIAPRDNEQFF
clone size: NA; J gene: TRBJ2-3; D gene: TRBD1; V gene: TRBV7-2; CDR3 DNA: TGTGCCAGCAGCTACTCGGCGTCAGGGGGTTTAGATACGCAGTATTTT; CDR3 protein: CASSYSASGGLDTQYF
clone size: few; J gene: TRBJ2-3; D gene: TRBD2; V gene: TRBV5-6; CDR3 DNA: TGTGCCAGCAGCTTGCTAGCGGGGGGATTCACAGATACGCAGTATTTT; CDR3 protein: CASSLLAGGFTDTQYF
clone size: NA; J gene: TRBJ1-6; D gene: TRBD1; V gene: TRBV13; CDR3 DNA: TGTGCCAGTTCAGGGGGCAGGGGCTCACCCCTCCACTTT; CDR3 protein: CASSGGRGSPLHF
clone size: few; J gene: TRBJ2-3; D gene: TRBD1; V gene: TRBV7-4; CDR3 DNA: TGTGTCAGCCAGGGACAGGGTCGTAAAGGGGGCACAGATACGCAGTATTTT; CDR3 protein: CVSQGQGRKGGTDTQYF
clone size: NA; J gene: TRBJ2-5; D gene: TRBD2; V gene: TRBV7-9; CDR3 DNA: TGTGCCAGCAGCCCGAGCGGGGGGTATCAAGAGACCCAGTACTTC; CDR3 protein: CASSPSGGYQETQYF
clone size: few; J gene: TRBJ2-5; D gene: TRBD2; V gene: TRBV5-4; CDR3 DNA: TGTGCCAGCAGCAAAGGACTAGCAAACCAAGAGACCCAGTACTTC; CDR3 protein: CASSKGLANQETQYF
clone size: few; J gene: TRBJ2-7; D gene: NA; V gene: TRBV11-2; CDR3 DNA: TGTGCCAGCAGCCGTAGGGGGTGGGACACCCCCTACGAGCAGTACTTC; CDR3 protein: CASSRRGWDTPYEQYF
clone size: NA; J gene: TRBJ2-2; D gene: NA; V gene: TRBV5-1; CDR3 DNA: TGCGCCAGCAGCCTGGACAGTCCGAACACCGGGGAGCTGTTTTTT; CDR3 protein: CASSLDSPNTGELFF
clone size: NA; J gene: TRBJ2-3; D gene: NA; V gene: TRBV9; CDR3 DNA: TGTGCCAGCAGCGTATCGGCGGGGACTCCAGATACGCAGTATTTT; CDR3 protein: CASSVSAGTPDTQYF
clone size: few; J gene: TRBJ2-7; D gene: TRBD1; V gene: TRBV6-1; CDR3 DNA: TGTGCCAGCACGCTGGACAGGGGTTACTACGAGCAGTACTTC; CDR3 protein: CASTLDRGYYEQYF
clone size: NA; J gene: TRBJ1-5; D gene: TRBD1; V gene: TRBV27; CDR3 DNA: TGTGCCAGCAGTTCAGACAGGGGGGCGAATCAGCCCCAGCATTTT; CDR3 protein: CASSSDRGANQPQHF
clone size: NA; J gene: TRBJ1-2; D gene: TRBD1; V gene: TRBV5-6; CDR3 DNA: TGTGCCAGCAGCCGGGACAGGGGCTATGGCTACACCTTC; CDR3 protein: CASSRDRGYGYTF
clone size: few; J gene: TRBJ1-1; D gene: NA; V gene: TRBV7-9; CDR3 DNA: TGTGCCAGCAGCCCCCCCGGACAGCTGAACACTGAAGCTTTCTTT; CDR3 protein: CASSPPGQLNTEAFF
clone size: few; J gene: TRBJ2-2; D gene: TRBD2; V gene: TRBV5-4; CDR3 DNA: TGTGCCAGCAGCTTGGGCAGCGGGAGGGCCCCGTACACCGGGGAGCTGTTTTTT; CDR3 protein: CASSLGSGRAPYTGELFF
clone size: few; J gene: TRBJ2-7; D gene: TRBD1; V gene: TRBV28; CDR3 DNA: TGTGCCAGCAGTTCGGGAACCGGGACAGGGATGGGAGAGCAGTACTTC; CDR3 protein: CASSSGTGTGMGEQYF
clone size: NA; J gene: TRBJ2-7; D gene: NA; V gene: TRBV28; CDR3 DNA: TGTGCCAGCAGTTTAGCGGAGGGGAGCTCCTACGAGCAGTACTTC; CDR3 protein: CASSLAEGSSYEQYF
clone size: few; J gene: TRBJ2-3; D gene: NA; V gene: TRBV27; CDR3 DNA: TGTGCCAGCAGTTTTGGTAGGGGAGATACGCAGTATTTT; CDR3 protein: CASSFGRGDTQYF
clone size: NA; J gene: TRBJ2-7; D gene: TRBD1; V gene: TRBV15; CDR3 DNA: TGTGCCACCAGCAGAGATCTCCCTTCCCGGGACAGGGGTTACGAGCAGTACTTC; CDR3 protein: CATSRDLPSRDRGYEQYF
clone size: NA; J gene: TRBJ2-7; D gene: NA; V gene: TRBV20-1; CDR3 DNA: TGCAGTGCTAGATCGGGGTCCGAGCAGTACTTC; CDR3 protein: CSARSGSEQYF
clone size: NA; J gene: TRBJ2-7; D gene: TRBD1; V gene: TRBV14; CDR3 DNA: TGTGCCAGCAGCCAAGCCCCCGGGACAGGGTTTGTCTTC; CDR3 protein: CASSQAPGTGFVF
clone size: NA; J gene: TRBJ2-6; D gene: TRBD1; V gene: TRBV5-1; CDR3 DNA: TGCGCCAGCAGCACGGGACAGACGATCTCTGGGGCCAACGTCCTGACTTTC; CDR3 protein: CASSTGQTISGANVLTF
clone size: NA; J gene: TRBJ1-2; D gene: TRBD1; V gene: TRBV19; CDR3 DNA: TGTGCCAGTAGTATCGGGACAGGAAACTATGGCTACACCTTC; CDR3 protein: CASSIGTGNYGYTF
clone size: NA; J gene: TRBJ2-7; D gene: TRBD2; V gene: TRBV15; CDR3 DNA: TGTGCCACCAGCAGAGATGCCAGCGGGAGTCTCCCCTACGAGCAGTACTTC; CDR3 protein: CATSRDASGSLPYEQYF
clone size: NA; J gene: TRBJ1-2; D gene: TRBD1; V gene: TRBV27; CDR3 DNA: TGTGCCAGCAGCTCAATACAGGGGTTCTATGGCTACACCTTC; CDR3 protein: CASSSIQGFYGYTF
clone size: few; J gene: TRBJ2-7; D gene: TRBD2; V gene: TRBV28; CDR3 DNA: TGTGCCAGCACCGAACTAGCGGGAGGCTACGAGCAGTACTTC; CDR3 protein: CASTELAGGYEQYF
clone size: few; J gene: TRBJ2-7; D gene: TRBD1; V gene: TRBV6-6; CDR3 DNA: TGTGCCAGCAGCACGACAGGGGTTCCTAGGGAGCAGTACTTC; CDR3 protein: CASSTTGVPREQYF
clone size: few; J gene: TRBJ1-3; D gene: NA; V gene: TRBV20-1; CDR3 DNA: TGCAGTGCTCGGGGTGGAAACACCATATATTTT; CDR3 protein: CSARGGNTIYF
clone size: NA; J gene: TRBJ1-4; D gene: NA; V gene: TRBV28; CDR3 DNA: TGTGCCAGCAGTTTGACCACTCAGGGGTGGGAGGAAAAACTGTTTTTT; CDR3 protein: CASSLTTQGWEEKLFF
clone size: NA; J gene: TRBJ2-3; D gene: TRBD2; V gene: TRBV28; CDR3 DNA: TGTGCCAGCGGTACTAGCGGGGGGGCGTCAGATACGCAGTATTTT; CDR3 protein: CASGTSGGASDTQYF
clone size: NA; J gene: TRBJ1-5; D gene: NA; V gene: TRBV28; CDR3 DNA: TGTGCCAGCAGTTCATCAGATCAGCCCCAGCATTTT; CDR3 protein: CASSSSDQPQHF
clone size: NA; J gene: TRBJ2-7; D gene: TRBD2; V gene: TRBV19; CDR3 DNA: TGTGCCAGTAGCCCGGGACTAGCGGGATCAGAAGAGCAGTACTTC; CDR3 protein: CASSPGLAGSEEQYF
clone size: NA; J gene: TRBJ1-1; D gene: TRBD1; V gene: TRBV18; CDR3 DNA: TGTGCCAGCTCCGAGGTACAGGGGGCGAGAACTGAAGCTTTCTTT; CDR3 protein: CASSEVQGARTEAFF
clone size: NA; J gene: TRBJ1-2; D gene: NA; V gene: TRBV5-1; CDR3 DNA: TGCGCCAGCAGCTTGCACAGTTCTAACTATGGCTACACCTTC; CDR3 protein: CASSLHSSNYGYTF
clone size: NA; J gene: TRBJ2-5; D gene: TRBD2; V gene: TRBV28; CDR3 DNA: TGTGCCAGCAGTTTAGTAGCGGGACCCAGGACCCAGTACTTC; CDR3 protein: CASSLVAGPRTQYF
clone size: NA; J gene: TRBJ2-1; D gene: TRBD1; V gene: TRBV5-1; CDR3 DNA: TGCGCCAGCAGCACCGGACAGGGCAGCTACAATGAGCAGTTCTTC; CDR3 protein: CASSTGQGSYNEQFF
clone size: NA; J gene: TRBJ2-5; D gene: NA; V gene: TRBV9; CDR3 DNA: TGTGCCAGCAGCGTATCCCCCTCGCAAGAGACCCAGTACTTC; CDR3 protein: CASSVSPSQETQYF
clone size: few; J gene: TRBJ2-1; D gene: TRBD2; V gene: TRBV28; CDR3 DNA: TGTGCCAGCAGTTTCATCGGGACTAGCGGTGGCAATGAGCAGTTCTTC; CDR3 protein: CASSFIGTSGGNEQFF
clone size: few; J gene: TRBJ2-4; D gene: NA; V gene: TRBV4-3; CDR3 DNA: TGCGCCAGCAGCCAAGAGACAGTAGCCAAAAACATTCAGTACTTC; CDR3 protein: CASSQETVAKNIQYF
clone size: few; J gene: TRBJ1-2; D gene: NA; V gene: TRBV27; CDR3 DNA: TGTGCCAGCAGGGCAAGGGGGTACAGAGGCGGCTACACCTTC; CDR3 protein: CASRARGYRGGYTF
clone size: NA; J gene: TRBJ1-1; D gene: TRBD1; V gene: TRBV6-1; CDR3 DNA: TGTGCCAGCAGTGAACCGGGACAGATGAACACTGAAGCTTTCTTT; CDR3 protein: CASSEPGQMNTEAFF